This T cell receptor (beta chain) originates from a study of identical twins. In regard to this clonotype: What it binds is unknown.

The CDR3 has 10 amino acids. The ends were cut back, 6 bases at V and 9 bases at J, with 9 bases in the middle. Germline V gives CDR1 DFQATT, CDR2 SNEGSKA (reference sequence). A universal primer site was added by template switching, and unique molecular identifiers were carried by the cDNA. TCRdb re-analysed the 5' RACE reads in MiXCR, keeping a single row per CDR3 protein. The data contain 1.5 million or so distinct CDR3 sequences, less than 35% of them singletons. General study points: Twins' excess sharing was less marked for out-of-frame beta sequences. Cross-sectional statistical analysis, not tracking of the same donors, underpinned the conclusions. Potential partial confounding of zero-insertion analyses by invariant MAIT and iNKT cells was noted.

This rearrangement joins TRBV20-1 to TRBJ2-1; D is ambiguous. This receptor was identified in a newborn girl in good health. The sample consisted of cord blood. The CDR3 DNA is TGCAGTGCCCGAGTGCTTGAGCAGTTCTTC. Protein: CSARVLEQFF.